This T cell receptor (beta chain) was profiled in a study of Graves' ophthalmopathy and Graves' hyperthyroidism. The authors used Ficoll-Paque density gradient centrifugation to separate PBMCs. The input was approximately 10 ml of fresh peripheral blood. Amplification of TCR beta CDR3 regions used RNA transcripts. An initial RT-PCR round employing HTBI primers preceded a second-round multiplex PCR. MiXCR was run by TCRdb on the multiplex PCR reads, yielding one entry per CDR3 protein. The repertoire consists of approximately 410,000 distinct CDR3 sequences, with just over 15% occurring once and the leading ten covering about 7.3%. CDR3 length: 13 amino acids. The V end was cut by 4 bases, the J end by 1 base, with 7 bases between. Germline V lookup: CDR1 LGHDT, CDR2 YNNKEL (reference sequence).

The sequence was obtained from a woman aged 18 to 35 with stable Graves' hyperthyroidism. The material sequenced was peripheral blood. V usage is TRBV3-1 and J usage is TRBJ1-1, with D hard to call. The CDR3 region has the DNA TGTGCCAGCAGCCTCTATTCGAACACTGAAGCTTTCTTT. It codes for CASSLYSNTEAFF. Full variable domain (rest looked up from reference TRBV3-1 and TRBJ1-1): DTAVSQTPKYLVTQMGNDKSIKCEQNLGHDTMYWYKQDSKKFLKIMFSYNNKELIINETVPNRFSPKSPDKAHLNLHINSLELGDSAVYFCASSLYSNTEAFFGQGTRLTVV.